Listed below are T cell receptor beta chains from one sample, sequenced in a study of blood T cell repertoires in COVID-19. Method: immunoSEQ multiplex PCR; TCRdb's copy keeps in-frame clones and lacks some. The table has about 370,000 clones, roughly nine tenths seen once. The sample consisted of PBMCs or T cells enriched from blood (not recorded which). These TCRs come from a man between 18 and 29 years old who had recovered from COVID-19. Each CDR3 is given with its conserved first and last residue. D genes are given only for firm matches.

v_gene,d_gene,j_gene,CDR3aa,CDR3nt
TRBV4-2,TRBD1,TRBJ1-2,CASSQEQGQRGYTF,TGTGCCAGCAGCCAGGAACAGGGGCAGAGAGGCTACACCTTC
TRBV6-5,.,TRBJ2-7,CASMLGQSSYEQYF,TGTGCCAGCATGCTTGGGCAGAGCTCCTACGAGCAGTACTTC
TRBV7-9,.,TRBJ2-5,CASRIRTEETQYF,TGTGCCAGCAGAATCCGGACAGAAGAGACCCAGTACTTC
TRBV7-2,.,TRBJ2-1,CASSFEGIGEQFF,TGTGCCAGCAGCTTCGAGGGAATAGGCGAGCAGTTCTTC
TRBV19,TRBD2,TRBJ2-5,CASSMRTSDPPGTQYF,TGTGCCAGTAGTATGAGGACTAGCGATCCACCCGGGACCCAGTACTTC
TRBV3-1/TRBV3-2,TRBD2,TRBJ2-3,CASSHSGTSGGANPTDTQYF,TGTGCCAGCAGCCATTCCGGGACTAGCGGGGGGGCAAATCCGACAGATACGCAGTATTTT
TRBV5-1,.,TRBJ1-1,CASSFEGENPEAFF,TGCGCCAGCAGCTTCGAGGGGGAGAACCCTGAAGCTTTCTTT
TRBV10-3,TRBD2,TRBJ2-1,CAIGQREGRNEQFF,TGTGCCATCGGGCAGCGGGAGGGTCGGAATGAGCAGTTCTTC
TRBV18,.,TRBJ1-4,CASSLVATNEKLFF,TGTGCCAGCTCACTAGTAGCAACTAATGAAAAACTGTTTTTT
TRBV19,TRBD1,TRBJ1-1,CASTADRGGTEAFF,TGTGCCAGTACCGCGGACAGGGGCGGCACTGAAGCTTTCTTT